The 5 T cell receptor beta chains given below trace back to one sample, sequenced in a study of response to subunit inactivated influenza vaccine. TCRdb passed the RT-PCR reads through MiXCR, listing each CDR3 protein once. The repertoire has under 850,000 distinct CDR3 sequences, approximately 17% of them found once; the top ten carry 9.5% to 13%. Sequenced here: PBMCs from blood, sampled roughly 5 days after vaccination. These receptor sequences come from a man aged 50 to 60 who received an inactivated influenza vaccine.

There are many counts of this clonotype. The chain combines TRBV29-1 with TRBJ2-3, with D unresolved. The V end was cut by 6 bases, the J end by 1 base, with 11 bases between. The CDR3 contains 13 residues. Germline V CDR1 and CDR2: SQVTM, ANQGSEA. CDR3 region: CSVRKGGTDTQYF. As DNA, the CDR3 is TGCAGCGTCCGGAAGGGTGGCACAGATACGCAGTATTTT.

This clonotype has only a few counts. This chain links TRBV6-2 or TRBV6-3 with TRBJ2-5; TRBD1 agrees at 11 bases. V gave up 0 bases and J gave up 5 bases; unmatched junction bases: 8. The germline CDR1 and CDR2 sequences are MNHEY and SVGEGT. The CDR3 has 17 amino acids. CDR3 sequence: CASSYSGTGGQVETQYF. The CDR3 DNA is TGTGCCAGCAGTTACTCTGGGACAGGGGGTCAGGTGGAGACCCAGTACTTC.

The V and J genes are TRBV12-3 or TRBV12-4 and TRBJ1-1; possibly TRBD1 for D (5 bases). V gave up 4 bases and J gave up 4 bases, with 13 bases separating them. The CDR3 totals 14 residues. The CDR3 here is CASSSGGGTTEAFF. The CDR3 DNA reads as TGTGCCAGCAGTTCAGGTGGGGGGACCACTGAAGCTTTCTTT.

The chain is built from TRBV15 and TRBJ2-7; D unresolved. The CDR3 extends over 14 amino acids. The V end was cut by 0 bases, the J end by 3 bases, with 9 bases between. CDR1 is LNHNV and CDR2 is YYDKDF in the germline V gene (reference sequence). The CDR3 protein is CATSREVGSYEQYF. The CDR3 region has the DNA TGTGCCACCAGCAGAGAAGTTGGAAGCTACGAGCAGTACTTC.

V gene TRBV4-3 combines with J gene TRBJ1-6; D not certain. Deletions cut 0 bases from V and 7 bases from J, with 7 bases between. This CDR3 contains 14 residues. Germline V gene data show CDR1 as LGHNA and CDR2 as YSLEER. The DNA of the CDR3 is TGCGCCAGCAGCCAAGACTCAAAGAATTCACCCCTCCACTTT. This sequence encodes CASSQDSKNSPLHF.